This T cell receptor beta chain was found in a study of shared clonotypes between healthy human individuals. Method: immunoSEQ multiplex PCR; TCRdb's copy keeps in-frame clones and lacks some. The data contain 2 million to 2.5 million clones, 95% of them singletons. CDR3 size: 15 residues. With V trimmed by 1 base and J by 2 bases, 2 bases remained unmatched. The germline gives CDR1 SGHTA, CDR2 FQGNSA. This receptor was taken from a man younger than 30 in good health. The sequenced sample consisted of naive CD4+ T cells sorted from blood. Stated subset: CD45RA+ positively selected. The V gene is TRBV7-2, the J gene TRBJ1-2; 9 bases align to TRBD1. In DNA form, the CDR3 reads TGTGCCAGCAGCTTAGAACAGGGGGCGAACTATGGCTACACCTTC. Protein product: CASSLEQGANYGYTF.